These 26 T cell receptor beta chains share one sample of origin, sequenced in a study of T cells in women clearing cervical HPV infection. Profiled with immunoSEQ multiplex PCR; TCRdb holds only in-frame clones, not every one. The repertoire table contains 45,000 to 50,000 clones. The sample taken for sequencing was blood buffy coat. The receptors were gathered from a woman between 18 and 70 years old with a cervical HPV16 infection that either progressed to CIN3+ or cleared (not recorded which).

Turning to this clone: Mismatch with germline at one junction end may stem from a read error. The DNA read from the CDR3 is TGTGCTAGCAGCCCGAACCTGGGCGGGACAGGGCTGAATCAGCCC. Translating it yields CASSPNLGGTGLNQP. The whole CDR3 sequence is CASSPNLGGTGLNQPQHF. The chain is built from TRBV7-7 and TRBJ1-5; 9 positions agree with TRBD1. The CDR3 end falls 3 residues outside the read, so it is completed with the germline J gene. The CDR3 loop spans 18 amino acids. Germline values: CDR1 SSHAT, CDR2 FNYEAQ (reference sequence).

Note on this clone: Read data end 3 residues before the CDR3 end; the end is taken from the germline J gene. The genes are TRBV18 and TRBJ2-1; 8 bases match TRBD2. V trimming: 3 bases; J trimming: 9 bases; junction bases outside the gene matches: 16. Germline CDR1 and CDR2: KGHSH and LQKENI. This CDR3 comprises 17 residues. The DNA read from the CDR3 is TGTGCCAGCTCACCGTCCCTTACTAGCGGCTCTAGGGGTGAG. Translating it yields CASSPSLTSGSRGE. The full CDR3 is CASSPSLTSGSRGEQFF.

Notes on this clone: Read sequence stops 3 residues before the CDR3 end, and the germline J gene provides the missing end. The chain recombines TRBV6-1 with TRBJ2-1; possible D gene TRBD1, 6 bases. The V gene lost 2 bases and the J gene lost 4 bases, with 6 bases spanning the gap. The germline V gene encodes CDR1 MNHNS and CDR2 SASEGT. There are 13 residues in the CDR3. The CDR3 protein is CASSEQGYNEQFF. Incomplete CDR3 DNA: TGTGCCAGCAGTGAACAGGGGTACAATGAG.

With respect to this clone: The read finishes 3 residues shy of the CDR3 end, and the germline J gene is used to complete it. The chain combines TRBV18 with TRBJ1-6; TRBD1 might be the D (6 bases). CDR3 length: 14 residues. CDR1 is KGHSH, CDR2 LQKENI, per germline. V lost 5 bases and J 8 bases, leaving 13 bases between the germline ends. CDR3 loop: CASSSRGGDSPLHF. CDR3 DNA, as far as it was read: TGTGCCAGCTCATCCCGAGGGGGGGATTCACCC.

On this clone: Read coverage stops 3 residues before the CDR3 terminus; the germline J gene supplies the remainder. The chain carries TRBV2 and TRBJ1-5; TRBD1 matches at 8 bases. This CDR3 spans 14 amino acids. CDR1 is SNHLY and CDR2 is FYNNEI in the germline V gene. Trimming took 8 bases from V and 3 from J; bases not matched to a gene: 6. Partial CDR3 DNA: TGTGCCAGCGCACGACAGGGGTACAATCAGCCC. This sequence encodes CASARQGYNQP. The whole CDR3 sequence reads CASARQGYNQPQHF. Looking up the rest from reference TRBV2 and TRBJ1-5 gives the full variable domain: EPEVTQTPSHQVTQMGQEVILRCVPISNHLYFYWYRQILGQKVEFLVSFYNNEISEKSEIFDDQFSVERPDGSNFTLKIRSTKLEDSAMYFCASARQGYNQPQHFGDGTRLSIL.

A note on this clone: The sequence runs out 3 residues before the end of the CDR3; the remainder is reconstructed from the germline J gene. The V and J genes are TRBV12-5 and TRBJ2-5; the match to TRBD1 covers 7 bases. Germline CDR1 and CDR2: LGHNT and FRNRAP. The CDR3 runs 14 residues. V shed 6 bases, J shed 0 bases, and the junction held 4 bases outside the gene matches. This chain's CDR3 is CASGGTAHQETQYF. The DNA read from the CDR3 is TGTGCTAGTGGAGGGACAGCCCACCAAGAGACC. The full variable domain, with the rest looked up from reference TRBV12-5 and TRBJ2-5, is DARVTQTPRHKVTEMGQEVTMRCQPILGHNTVFWYRQTMMQGLELLAYFRNRAPLDDSGMPKDRFSAEMPDATLATLKIQPSEPRDSAVYFCASGGTAHQETQYFGPGTRLLVL.

On this clone: The DNA ends 3 residues before the CDR3 does, and the rest of the CDR3 is filled in from the germline J gene. The genes are TRBV19 and TRBJ2-5; 11 bases are a match to TRBD1. After removal of 5 bases from V and 5 bases from J, the junction contained 4 bases not matched to a gene. CDR1 is LNHDA and CDR2 is SQIVND in the germline V gene (reference sequence). The CDR3 contains 14 residues. The DNA read from the CDR3 is TGTGCCAGTAGTTCGGACAGGGGGCTGGAGACC. Its translation is CASSSDRGLET. The entire CDR3 protein reads CASSSDRGLETQYF. The whole variable domain, remainder taken from reference TRBV19 and TRBJ2-5, is DGGITQSPKYLFRKEGQNVTLSCEQNLNHDAMYWYRQDPGQGLRLIYYSQIVNDFQKGDIAEGYSVSREKKESFPLTVTSAQKNPTAFYLCASSSDRGLETQYFGPGTRLLVL.

Remarks on this clone: The read is 3 residues too short to cover the CDR3 end, so that end is filled in from the germline J gene. This chain links TRBV7-2 with TRBJ2-5; D may correspond to TRBD1 or TRBD2 (6 bases each). The CDR3 extends over 15 amino acids. Germline assignment: CDR1 SGHTA and CDR2 FQGNSA. V dropped 5 bases and J dropped 5 bases, with 18 bases sitting between them. CDR3 sequence: CASSGQEGVWETQYF. The DNA read from the CDR3 is TGTGCCAGCAGCGGTCAGGAGGGGGTTTGGGAGACC.

About this clone: The CDR3 extends 3 residues past the end of the read, so its final part is completed from the germline J gene. The chain is built from TRBV28 and TRBJ2-5; 8 nucleotides align to TRBD1. Germline V gives CDR1 MDHEN, CDR2 SYDVKM. The CDR3 spans 14 residues. V dropped 11 bases and J dropped 6; count of bases not matched to a gene: 14. The CDR3 sequence is CAGGPTGGKQTQYF. CDR3 DNA (partial): TGTGCCGGGGGCCCAACAGGGGGGAAACAGACC.

On this clone itself: The read finishes 3 residues shy of the CDR3 end, and the germline J gene is used to complete it. The chain carries TRBV19 and TRBJ1-2; D not certain. CDR3 length: 13 residues. V gave up 9 bases and J gave up 4 bases, with 15 bases separating them. Looked up from germline, CDR1 is LNHDA and CDR2 is SQIVND (reference sequence). CDR3 DNA, as far as it was read: TGTGCCAGCTCCGGGCGGGCTGGCTATGGC. Protein: CASSGRAGYG. The whole CDR3 protein reads CASSGRAGYGYTF. Using reference TRBV19 and TRBJ1-2 for the parts outside the CDR3, the full variable domain is DGGITQSPKYLFRKEGQNVTLSCEQNLNHDAMYWYRQDPGQGLRLIYYSQIVNDFQKGDIAEGYSVSREKKESFPLTVTSAQKNPTAFYLCASSGRAGYGYTFGSGTRLTVV.

CDR3 bases read: TGTGCCAGCAGTGACTCTGCAGCGGGAGTCACAGATACG. Translating gives CASSDSAAGVTDT. The CDR3, in full, reads CASSDSAAGVTDTQYF. The chain joins TRBV6-4 to TRBJ2-3; 8 bases are shared with TRBD2. The CDR3 extends 3 residues past the end of the read, so its final part is completed from the germline J gene. CDR1 MRHNA and CDR2 SNTAGT come from the germline V gene. The CDR3 runs 16 residues. Trimming cost V 0 bases and J 2 bases; bases outside gene matches: 4.

Concerning this clone: Read sequence stops 3 residues before the CDR3 end, and the germline J gene provides the missing end. This rearrangement joins TRBV18 to TRBJ1-2; D is unclear. The V gene's germline CDR1 is KGHSH and CDR2 LQKENI. The CDR3 runs 17 residues. The CDR3 DNA, read in part, is TGTGCCAGCTCACCACCGTCTAGCGGACCCCTAGGAGATACC. Translating gives CASSPPSSGPLGDT. The CDR3 in its entirety is CASSPPSSGPLGDTYTF. The complete variable domain, with remaining parts taken from reference TRBV18 and TRBJ1-2, reads NAGVMQNPRHLVRRRGQEARLRCSPMKGHSHVYWYRQLPEEGLKFMVYLQKENIIDESGMPKERFSAEFPKEGPSILRIQQVVRGDSAAYFCASSPPSSGPLGDTYTFGSGTRLTVV.

About this clone: The read gets to within 3 residues of the CDR3 end, and the germline J gene fills in the rest. This sequence joins TRBV7-2 and TRBJ1-4, with 8 bases that match TRBD1. J gave up 8 bases and V 3 bases, and 8 bases lay outside the gene matches. There are 15 residues in the CDR3. The germline gives CDR1 SGHTA, CDR2 FQGNSA. Here the CDR3 reads CASSFRQGISEKLFF. The sequenced CDR3 bases are TGTGCCAGCAGCTTCCGACAGGGGATCAGCGAAAAA.

Points on this clone: The read ends 3 residues shy of where the CDR3 ends; the end is completed using the germline J gene. The chain joins TRBV29-1 to TRBJ2-3, with a possible D match to TRBD1 (5 bases). Trimming removed 7 bases from V and 2 bases from J, with 16 bases in between. Germline lookup yields CDR1 SQVTM and CDR2 ANQGSEA. The CDR3 is made up of 14 amino acids. The DNA read from the CDR3 is TGCAGCGCTGCCCGTGGACAAGTCACAGATACG. It encodes CSAARGQVTDT. The full CDR3 protein reads CSAARGQVTDTQYF.

A note on this clone: The read finishes 3 residues shy of the CDR3 end, and the germline J gene is used to complete it. The chain joins TRBV7-9 to TRBJ2-7, with a possible D match to TRBD1 (6 bases). Germline values: CDR1 SEHNR, CDR2 FQNEAQ (reference sequence). The CDR3 has 15 residues. Trimming shortened V by 5 bases and J by 6 bases, and 20 bases separated the two germline ends. CDR3 residues: CASSPWGWGLGEQYF. The part of the CDR3 DNA that was read is TGTGCCAGCAGCCCATGGGGATGGGGGCTGGGCGAG. The full variable domain, completed using reference TRBV7-9 and TRBJ2-7, is DTGVSQNPRHKITKRGQNVTFRCDPISEHNRLYWYRQTLGQGPEFLTYFQNEAQLEKSRLLSDRFSAERPKGSFSTLEIQRTEQGDSAMYLCASSPWGWGLGEQYFGPGTRLTVT.

The DNA read from the CDR3 is TGTGCCAGCAGCCTAATAGCGGGGGATCACCGGGAG. It translates to CASSLIAGDHRE. The entire CDR3 sequence reads CASSLIAGDHRELFF. V usage is TRBV2 and J usage is TRBJ2-2; 9 bases match TRBD2. Read sequence stops 3 residues before the CDR3 end, and the germline J gene provides the missing end. CDR1 and CDR2 from the germline V gene are SNHLY and FYNNEI. After removal of 6 bases from V and 9 bases from J, the junction contained 11 bases not matched to a gene. The CDR3 contains 15 residues. Based on the CDR3 plus reference TRBV2 and TRBJ2-2, the full variable domain is EPEVTQTPSHQVTQMGQEVILRCVPISNHLYFYWYRQILGQKVEFLVSFYNNEISEKSEIFDDQFSVERPDGSNFTLKIRSTKLEDSAMYFCASSLIAGDHRELFFGEGSRLTVL.

In regard to this clone: The missing CDR3 end, 3 residues past where the read stops, is filled in from the germline J gene. The chain couples TRBV7-6 to TRBJ2-5; tentatively, D is TRBD2 (5 bases). V dropped 7 bases and J dropped 1 base, with 16 bases sitting between them. Per the germline V gene, CDR1 is SGHVS and CDR2 is FNYEAQ. CDR3 size: 15 residues. CDR3 bases read: TGTGCCAGCACCCGTTCGGTCGCGGGCCAAGAGACC. Protein: CASTRSVAGQET. The CDR3 reads in full as CASTRSVAGQETQYF.

Concerning this clone itself: The read ends 3 residues early relative to the CDR3; the germline J gene fills the gap. The V and J genes are TRBV5-1 and TRBJ2-1, with TRBD2 matching over 11 bases. Germline CDR1 and CDR2: SGHRS and YFSETQ. This CDR3 contains 15 residues. Losses at the gene ends were 5 bases for V and 3 bases for J; bases not matched to a gene: 4. The CDR3 bases that were read are TGCGCCAGCAGGCACGGGACTAGCGGCTACAATGAG. Its translation: CASRHGTSGYNE. Given in full, the CDR3 is CASRHGTSGYNEQFF. The whole variable domain, remainder taken from reference TRBV5-1 and TRBJ2-1, is KAGVTQTPRYLIKTRGQQVTLSCSPISGHRSVSWYQQTPGQGLQFLFEYFSETQRNKGNFPGRFSGRQFSNSRSEMNVSTLELGDSALYLCASRHGTSGYNEQFFGPGTRLTVL.

A word on this clone: Read data end 3 residues before the CDR3 end; the end is taken from the germline J gene. The genes are TRBV10-3 and TRBJ2-7; 8 bases map to TRBD2. V lost 4 bases to trimming and J lost 3 bases; unmatched junction nucleotides: 8. CDR3 length equals 15 residues. The germline gives CDR1 ENHRY, CDR2 SYGVKD. The sequenced part of the CDR3 DNA is TGTGCCATCAGTGTATGGGGTAGCGGGAACTACGAG. Translation gives CAISVWGSGNYE. The CDR3 in its entirety is CAISVWGSGNYEQYF.

Comment on this clone: The sequence runs out 3 residues before the end of the CDR3; the remainder is reconstructed from the germline J gene. V is TRBV2 and J is TRBJ1-2, with 9 bases lining up with TRBD1. This CDR3 is 15 amino acids long. The germline V gene has CDR1 SNHLY and CDR2 FYNNEI. Partial CDR3 DNA: TGTGCCAGCAGTGAAGCGCGCGGGACAGGGACCGGC. This codes for CASSEARGTGTG. The CDR3 reads in full as CASSEARGTGTGYTF. The full variable domain, completed using reference TRBV2 and TRBJ1-2, is EPEVTQTPSHQVTQMGQEVILRCVPISNHLYFYWYRQILGQKVEFLVSFYNNEISEKSEIFDDQFSVERPDGSNFTLKIRSTKLEDSAMYFCASSEARGTGTGYTFGSGTRLTVV.

For this clone: The read terminates 3 residues ahead of where the CDR3 ends, so the germline J gene completes it. The V gene is TRBV30, the J gene TRBJ1-4; TRBD1 is a possible D gene (6 bases). From germline, CDR1 is GTSNPN and CDR2 SVGIG (reference sequence). The CDR3 is 15 amino acids. This chain's CDR3 is CAWSSGQYGATVLFF. Incomplete CDR3 DNA: TGTGCCTGGAGCTCCGGACAGTATGGGGCCACCGTA.

About this clone: The read falls 3 residues short of the CDR3 end, and the missing part is taken from the germline J gene. The chain is built from TRBV19 and TRBJ2-2; D call uncertain. Germline CDR1 reads LNHDA; CDR2 reads SQIVND (reference sequence). CDR3 size: 16 residues. Between the trimmed V and J ends, which lost 5 bases and 1 base, there was a span of 14 bases. Partial CDR3 DNA: TGTGCCAGTAGTCCCCAGCGAGATTTGAACACCGGGGAG. Its translation: CASSPQRDLNTGE. The CDR3 as a whole reads CASSPQRDLNTGELFF. The whole variable domain, remainder taken from reference TRBV19 and TRBJ2-2, is DGGITQSPKYLFRKEGQNVTLSCEQNLNHDAMYWYRQDPGQGLRLIYYSQIVNDFQKGDIAEGYSVSREKKESFPLTVTSAQKNPTAFYLCASSPQRDLNTGELFFGEGSRLTVL.

On this clone: The DNA ends 3 residues before the CDR3 does, and the rest of the CDR3 is filled in from the germline J gene. The J gene is TRBJ2-1, the V gene TRBV6-2 or TRBV6-3; TRBD1 aligns across 10 bases. Losses at the gene ends were 6 bases for V and 2 bases for J; bases not matched to a gene: 7. This CDR3 has 16 residues. Germline-derived CDR1 and CDR2 are MNHEY and SVGEGT. The part of the CDR3 DNA that was read is TGTGCCAGCAGGGACGCGGGACAGGGGCCCTACAATGAG. It codes for CASRDAGQGPYNE. The full CDR3 sequence reads CASRDAGQGPYNEQFF.

In regard to this clone: The read stops 3 residues short of the end of the CDR3; the missing end is completed from the germline J gene. This rearrangement joins TRBV29-1 to TRBJ2-1; 11 bases agree with TRBD2. Germline trimming cut 5 bases from V and 1 base from J; bases unmatched to any gene: 1. CDR3 length: 14 residues. The germline CDR1 and CDR2 sequences are SQVTM and ANQGSEA. The sequenced CDR3 bases are TGCAGCGTTTTAGCGGGAGGGTCCTACAATGAG. Amino acid sequence: CSVLAGGSYNE. Given in full, the CDR3 is CSVLAGGSYNEQFF.

A note on this clone: The read comes to an end 3 residues before the CDR3 does, leaving the germline J gene to fill in the end. The chain recombines TRBV6-2 or TRBV6-3 with TRBJ1-1; D not resolved. Trimming shortened V by 5 bases and J by 4 bases, and 17 bases separated the two germline ends. Germline V gene data show CDR1 as MNHEY and CDR2 as SVGEGT. The CDR3 covers 15 residues. The chain's CDR3 is CASSSAFAGATEAFF. CDR3 DNA, as far as it was read: TGTGCCAGCAGTAGTGCGTTTGCGGGAGCCACTGAA.

With respect to this clone: Read data end 3 residues before the CDR3 end; the end is taken from the germline J gene. The chain couples TRBV5-1 to TRBJ2-2; possibly TRBD1 or TRBD2 for D (5 bases each). CDR1 SGHRS and CDR2 YFSETQ come from the germline V gene. The CDR3 is 14 amino acids. CDR3 sequence reads: CASSLEGVREKLFF. CDR3 DNA, as far as it was read: TGCGCCAGCAGCTTGGAAGGGGTTCGGGAAAAG.